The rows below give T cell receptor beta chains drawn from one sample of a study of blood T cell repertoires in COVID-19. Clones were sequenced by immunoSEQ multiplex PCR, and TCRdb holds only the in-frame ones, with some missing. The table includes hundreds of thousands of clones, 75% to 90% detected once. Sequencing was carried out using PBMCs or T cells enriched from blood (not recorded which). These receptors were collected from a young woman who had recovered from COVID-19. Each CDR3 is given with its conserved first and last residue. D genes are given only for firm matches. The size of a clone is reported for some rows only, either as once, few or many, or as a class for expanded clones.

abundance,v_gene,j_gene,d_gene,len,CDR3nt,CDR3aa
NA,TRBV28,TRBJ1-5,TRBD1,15,TGTGCCAGTCACACAGGGGGCCGCGGCAATCAGCCCCAGCATTTT,CASHTGGRGNQPQHF
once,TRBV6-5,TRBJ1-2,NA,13,TGTGCCAGCAGTTACTCTCGAGGGCAGGGCTACACCTTC,CASSYSRGQGYTF
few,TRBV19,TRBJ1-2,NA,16,TGTGCCAGTACCACTATACCCCCTGCGGGGTACTATGGCTACACCTTC,CASTTIPPAGYYGYTF
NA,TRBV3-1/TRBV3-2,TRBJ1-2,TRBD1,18,TGTGCCAGCAGCCAAGTCAGAGGGGGCGCAGGGCGGGACTATGGCTACACCTTC,CASSQVRGGAGRDYGYTF
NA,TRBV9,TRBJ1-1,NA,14,TGTGCCAGCAGCGCGGAGGGTGTAAACACTGAAGCTTTCTTT,CASSAEGVNTEAFF
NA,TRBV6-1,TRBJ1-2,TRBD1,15,TGTGCCAGCAGTGAATGGCAGGGGCAGGGGGATGGCTACACCTTC,CASSEWQGQGDGYTF
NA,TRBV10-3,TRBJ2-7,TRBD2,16,TGTGCCGCGCTGAAAGACGGGAGCGGGGGGTCCTACGAGCAGTACTTC,CAALKDGSGGSYEQYF
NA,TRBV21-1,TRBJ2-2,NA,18,TGTGCCGCCGCGTGCCCAAAACGAGACAGGGGGAGGACCGGGGAGCTGTTTTTT,CAAACPKRDRGRTGELFF
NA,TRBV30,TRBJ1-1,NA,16,TGTGCCTGGAGTGCCTTCAGGTCTCCAATCTGGACTGAAGCTTTCTTT,CAWSAFRSPIWTEAFF
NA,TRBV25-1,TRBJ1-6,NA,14,TGTGCCAGCAGGCAGGGAATCTATAATTCACCCCTCCACTTT,CASRQGIYNSPLHF
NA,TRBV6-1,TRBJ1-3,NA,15,TGTGCCAGCAGTGAAGCGGAGGTCTCTGGAAACACCATATATTTT,CASSEAEVSGNTIYF
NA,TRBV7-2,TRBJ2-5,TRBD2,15,TGTGCCAGCAGCGGATGGCGGGGGTCGAAGGAGACCCAGTACTTC,CASSGWRGSKETQYF
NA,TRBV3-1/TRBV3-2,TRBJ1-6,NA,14,TGTGCCAGCAGCCAAGGAAGCGGGGTTTCACCCCTCCACTTT,CASSQGSGVSPLHF
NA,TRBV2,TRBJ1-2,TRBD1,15,TGTGCCAGCAGTGTCGAGCAGGGGGCAATCTATGGCTACACCTTC,CASSVEQGAIYGYTF
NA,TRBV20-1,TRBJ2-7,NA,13,TGCAGTGCTAGTTGGGACAAGGACTACGAGCAGTACTTC,CSASWDKDYEQYF
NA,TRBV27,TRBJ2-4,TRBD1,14,TGTGCCAGCGCACGTCCGGGACAGGGACACATTCAGTACTTC,CASARPGQGHIQYF
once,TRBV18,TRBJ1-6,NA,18,TGTGCCAGCTCACCACCGGCGGCGGCGGACTACTATAATTCACCCCTCCACTTT,CASSPPAAADYYNSPLHF
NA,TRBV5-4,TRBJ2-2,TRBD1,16,TGTGCCAGCAGCTTTTACAGGGGAACGAACACCGGGGAGCTGTTTTTT,CASSFYRGTNTGELFF
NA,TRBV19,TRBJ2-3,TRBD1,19,TGTGCCAGTAGCCCACGGTACCTGGGACAGAGTAAACTCACGGATACGCAGTATTTT,CASSPRYLGQSKLTDTQYF
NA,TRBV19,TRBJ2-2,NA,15,TGTGCCAGTAGTGCCTTGGGAGGGAACACCGGGGAGCTGTTTTTT,CASSALGGNTGELFF
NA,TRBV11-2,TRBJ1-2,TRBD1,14,TGTGCCAGCAGCTTAATTGACAGGGTCTACGGCTACACCTTC,CASSLIDRVYGYTF
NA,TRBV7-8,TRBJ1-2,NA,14,TGTGCCAGCAGCTCAGCAGGCAGGGAAGGCGGCTACACCTTC,CASSSAGREGGYTF
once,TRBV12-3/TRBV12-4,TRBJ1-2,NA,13,TGTGCCAGCAGTCAGGACAGAAACTATGGCTACACCTTC,CASSQDRNYGYTF
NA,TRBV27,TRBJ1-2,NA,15,TGTGCCAGCAGTTTAAACTTCCAGGCAGTTGCCGTCTACACCTTC,CASSLNFQAVAVYTF
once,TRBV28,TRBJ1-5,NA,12,TGTGCCAGCTACCGGTCCAATCAGCCCCAGCATTTT,CASYRSNQPQHF
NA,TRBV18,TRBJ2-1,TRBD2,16,TGTGCCAGCTCACGGATACTAGCGGGGGATTACAATGAGCAGTTCTTC,CASSRILAGDYNEQFF
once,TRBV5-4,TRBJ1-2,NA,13,TGTGCCAGCAGCTTGAGGGGGGGTCAGGGCTACACCTTC,CASSLRGGQGYTF
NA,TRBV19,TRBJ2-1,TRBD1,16,TGTGCCAGTAGTATACCAGGAGGACAGGGGGGCAATGAGCAGTTCTTC,CASSIPGGQGGNEQFF
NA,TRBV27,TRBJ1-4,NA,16,TGTGCCAGCAGTTCCCGATTGGGGTCTACGGGAGAAAAACTGTTTTTT,CASSSRLGSTGEKLFF
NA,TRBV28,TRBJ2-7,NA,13,TGTGCCAGCAGCTGGGCAGTCTCCTACGAGCAGTACTTC,CASSWAVSYEQYF
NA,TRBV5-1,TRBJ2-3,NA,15,TGCGCCAGCAGGCCTTCAGGTGTAAGCACAGATACGCAGTATTTT,CASRPSGVSTDTQYF
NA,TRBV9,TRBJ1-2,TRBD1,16,TGTGCCAGCAGCCCCGAGGGACAGAAAAAAAGCTATGGCTACACCTTC,CASSPEGQKKSYGYTF
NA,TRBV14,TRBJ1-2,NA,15,TGTGCCAGCAGCCAATTACAGCGGGTGGACTATGGCTACACCTTC,CASSQLQRVDYGYTF
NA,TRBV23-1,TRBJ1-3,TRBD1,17,TGCGCCAGCAGCGAATCTATTGGGACAGGGGCTGGAAACACCATATATTTT,CASSESIGTGAGNTIYF
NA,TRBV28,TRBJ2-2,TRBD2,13,TGTGCCAGCAGACGCGGGGGGCCGGGGGAGCTGTTTTTT,CASRRGGPGELFF
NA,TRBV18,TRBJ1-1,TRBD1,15,TGTGCCAGCGAAACCCGACAGGGGGCTAACACTGAAGCTTTCTTT,CASETRQGANTEAFF
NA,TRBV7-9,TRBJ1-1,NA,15,TGTGCCAGCAGCCCGCAGACAGCAATGAACACTGAAGCTTTCTTT,CASSPQTAMNTEAFF
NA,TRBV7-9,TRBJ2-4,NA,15,TGTGCCAGTTCGTTGGGCCTCACCGGGGGAAACATTCAGTACTTC,CASSLGLTGGNIQYF
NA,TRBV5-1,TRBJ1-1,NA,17,TGCGCCAGCAGCCGGTCCAGGGGATCACAGCTGTCCACTGAAGCTTTCTTT,CASSRSRGSQLSTEAFF
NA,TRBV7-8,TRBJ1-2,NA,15,TGTGCCAGCGGAGAGACAGTTAATTCTAACTATGGCTACACCTTC,CASGETVNSNYGYTF
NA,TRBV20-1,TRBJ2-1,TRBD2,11,TGCAGTGCTCCCCGTGGGACTAGCGGTATCTTC,CSAPRGTSGIF
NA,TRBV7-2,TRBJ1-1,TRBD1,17,TGTGCCAGCAGCTTAGCCCCGGACAGGGCAGTTCCCACTGAAGCTTTCTTT,CASSLAPDRAVPTEAFF
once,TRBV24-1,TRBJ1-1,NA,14,TGTGCCACCAGTGACCCTAGACAGCCCACTGAAGCTTTCTTT,CATSDPRQPTEAFF
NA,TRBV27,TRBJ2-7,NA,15,TGTGCCAGCAGTTCTCCCAGTGGAACTACCTACGAGCAGTACTTC,CASSSPSGTTYEQYF
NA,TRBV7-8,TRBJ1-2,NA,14,TGTGCCAGCAGCCCCGGACAGTTTATTTCTGGCTACACCTTC,CASSPGQFISGYTF
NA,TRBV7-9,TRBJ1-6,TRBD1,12,TGTGCCAGCAGCCCGGCGGGGACAGGAGTCCACTTT,CASSPAGTGVHF
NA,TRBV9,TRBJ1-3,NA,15,TGTGCCAGCAGCGTAGTCGCAGGGTCTGGAAACACCATATATTTT,CASSVVAGSGNTIYF
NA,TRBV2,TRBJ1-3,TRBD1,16,TGTGCCAGCAGGATAGGAGGGACAGGGGCTGGAAACACCATATATTTT,CASRIGGTGAGNTIYF